This is a list of T cell receptor beta chains from one sample in a study of T-cell reconstitution after alpha-beta-depleted transplantation in children. TCRdb independently ran MiXCR on the PCR reads; one entry per CDR3 protein. The sample carries approximately 490,000 distinct CDR3 sequences, around 12% recorded once. The specimen was PBMCs from the stem cell graft donor, collected from the stem cell graft. Receptors originate from a human donor who donated a stem cell graft to a child with combined immunodeficiency. CDR3s include the opening cysteine and the closing phenylalanine or tryptophan. The order of the fields is D gene, J gene, V gene, clone size, CDR3 DNA, CDR3 protein. D genes are given only for firm matches. Not all rows give a size; the values are once, few, many and, for expanded clones, a class.

d_gene: -
j_gene: TRBJ1-5
v_gene: TRBV12-3/TRBV12-4
abundance: few
CDR3nt: TGTGCCAGCAGTTTCACCGGGGCGTCGACGACTTATAGCAATCAGCCCCAGCATTTT
CDR3aa: CASSFTGASTTYSNQPQHF

d_gene: TRBD2
j_gene: TRBJ2-2
v_gene: TRBV7-6
abundance: -
CDR3nt: TGTGCCAGCAGCCCTTCGGCGGCGGGAGGGATATTTGCCGGGGAGCTGTTTTTT
CDR3aa: CASSPSAAGGIFAGELFF

d_gene: -
j_gene: TRBJ1-1
v_gene: TRBV12-3/TRBV12-4
abundance: few
CDR3nt: TGTGCCAGCAGTTTTTTGGCCCGAACGAGGGTGGTGAACACTGAAGCTTTCTTT
CDR3aa: CASSFLARTRVVNTEAFF

d_gene: TRBD2
j_gene: TRBJ2-7
v_gene: TRBV6-5
abundance: many
CDR3nt: TGTGCCAGCAGCCAACTAGCGGGAGGTTTATACGAGCAGTACTTC
CDR3aa: CASSQLAGGLYEQYF

d_gene: -
j_gene: TRBJ2-3
v_gene: TRBV5-5
abundance: few
CDR3nt: TGTGCCAGCAGCTTTTTCGGAGGGGCAGGGGGCACAGATACGCAGTATTTT
CDR3aa: CASSFFGGAGGTDTQYF

d_gene: TRBD1
j_gene: TRBJ1-1
v_gene: TRBV7-9
abundance: -
CDR3nt: TGTGCCAGCAGCATACCCTGGGGGACAGAGATAACTGAAGCTTTCTTT
CDR3aa: CASSIPWGTEITEAFF

d_gene: -
j_gene: TRBJ2-1
v_gene: TRBV10-3
abundance: many
CDR3nt: TGTGCCATCAGTGACTGGGCAAACCACAATGAGCAGTTCTTC
CDR3aa: CAISDWANHNEQFF

d_gene: -
j_gene: TRBJ2-5
v_gene: TRBV9
abundance: -
CDR3nt: TGTGCCAGCAGCGTAGGTGGGGCGGGCCGTCAAGAGACCCAGTACTTC
CDR3aa: CASSVGGAGRQETQYF

d_gene: -
j_gene: TRBJ2-5
v_gene: TRBV7-7
abundance: few
CDR3nt: TGTGCTAGCAGCTTAGTGGCAGGGGCAGAGACCCAGTACTTC
CDR3aa: CASSLVAGAETQYF

d_gene: TRBD2
j_gene: TRBJ2-1
v_gene: TRBV4-3
abundance: many
CDR3nt: TGCGCCAGCAGTCCTGGGACTAGAGAGAGCAATGAGCAGTTCTTC
CDR3aa: CASSPGTRESNEQFF

d_gene: -
j_gene: TRBJ1-2
v_gene: TRBV3-1
abundance: many
CDR3nt: TGTGCCAGCAGCCGTGGACGCGGCTACACCTTC
CDR3aa: CASSRGRGYTF

d_gene: -
j_gene: TRBJ2-6
v_gene: TRBV29-1
abundance: few
CDR3nt: TGCAGCGCTGGACAGACTGGGGCCAACGTCCTGACTTTC
CDR3aa: CSAGQTGANVLTF

d_gene: -
j_gene: TRBJ2-7
v_gene: TRBV27
abundance: few
CDR3nt: TGTGCCAGCAGTTTAACTCCCCTACGACGAGCCTACGAGCAGTACTTC
CDR3aa: CASSLTPLRRAYEQYF

d_gene: -
j_gene: TRBJ2-1
v_gene: TRBV12-3/TRBV12-4
abundance: -
CDR3nt: TGTGCCAGCAGTCGGAATGGGGCCACCAGAAAGAGGCAGTTCTTC
CDR3aa: CASSRNGATRKRQFF

d_gene: TRBD2
j_gene: TRBJ2-2
v_gene: TRBV12-3/TRBV12-4
abundance: -
CDR3nt: TGTGCCAGCAGTTTAGCCGGACTAGCGGACTCCGGGGAGCTGTTTTTT
CDR3aa: CASSLAGLADSGELFF

d_gene: TRBD2
j_gene: TRBJ2-5
v_gene: TRBV5-1
abundance: many
CDR3nt: TGCGCCAGCAGCCCAGGACTAGCTCCAGCCGAACGCGAGACCCAGTACTTC
CDR3aa: CASSPGLAPAERETQYF

d_gene: TRBD1
j_gene: TRBJ2-3
v_gene: TRBV6-1
abundance: -
CDR3nt: TGTGCCAGCAGACCCGACAGGGGGCCAATCACAGATACGCAGTATTTT
CDR3aa: CASRPDRGPITDTQYF

d_gene: -
j_gene: TRBJ2-1
v_gene: TRBV7-9
abundance: many
CDR3nt: TGTGCCAGCAGCTATGTTTCCAATGAGCAGTTCTTC
CDR3aa: CASSYVSNEQFF

d_gene: TRBD1
j_gene: TRBJ1-1
v_gene: TRBV6-1
abundance: many
CDR3nt: TGTGCCAGCAGCAGGGACAGCCCGAACACTGAAGCTTTCTTT
CDR3aa: CASSRDSPNTEAFF

d_gene: -
j_gene: TRBJ2-7
v_gene: TRBV15
abundance: few
CDR3nt: TGTGCCACCAGCAGCCCCAGGGTCTACGAGCAGTACTTC
CDR3aa: CATSSPRVYEQYF

d_gene: -
j_gene: TRBJ1-6
v_gene: TRBV6-5
abundance: -
CDR3nt: TGTGCCAGCAGTTTTCGACGGTTTACTAATTCACCCCTCCACTTT
CDR3aa: CASSFRRFTNSPLHF

d_gene: -
j_gene: TRBJ2-7
v_gene: TRBV6-5
abundance: -
CDR3nt: TGTGCCAGCAGTTACAGGTGGGAATCCTACGAGCAGTACTTC
CDR3aa: CASSYRWESYEQYF

d_gene: TRBD1
j_gene: TRBJ2-1
v_gene: TRBV6-1
abundance: few
CDR3nt: TGTGCCAGCAGTATTCGGGACAGGGGCCAGTTCTTC
CDR3aa: CASSIRDRGQFF

d_gene: -
j_gene: TRBJ1-1
v_gene: TRBV29-1
abundance: -
CDR3nt: TGCAGTACCGTGTTTCTGGAAGCTGAAGCTTTCTTT
CDR3aa: CSTVFLEAEAFF

d_gene: -
j_gene: TRBJ2-7
v_gene: TRBV7-3
abundance: -
CDR3nt: TGTGCCAGCAGCCAAAACCGCCTAGGAGAGCAGTACTTC
CDR3aa: CASSQNRLGEQYF

d_gene: -
j_gene: TRBJ1-4
v_gene: TRBV12-3/TRBV12-4
abundance: many
CDR3nt: TGTGCCAGCAGTAGGCGAAGGGGGACGGACGAAAAACTGTTTTTT
CDR3aa: CASSRRRGTDEKLFF

d_gene: -
j_gene: TRBJ1-2
v_gene: TRBV20-1
abundance: -
CDR3nt: TGCAGTGCTAGTCCCCTTAACGGTAGCTATGGCTACACCTTC
CDR3aa: CSASPLNGSYGYTF

d_gene: -
j_gene: TRBJ1-1
v_gene: TRBV29-1
abundance: many
CDR3nt: TGCAGCGGGTCGGACAGACTAATCCAAGCTTTCTTT
CDR3aa: CSGSDRLIQAFF

d_gene: TRBD2
j_gene: TRBJ2-1
v_gene: TRBV4-3
abundance: few
CDR3nt: TGCGCCAGCAGCCAGACTAGCGGGAGCGATCAGTTCTTC
CDR3aa: CASSQTSGSDQFF

d_gene: TRBD1
j_gene: TRBJ1-5
v_gene: TRBV7-9
abundance: many
CDR3nt: TGTGCCAGCAGCCCAGTACAGGGGCCCTATCAGCCCCAGCATTTT
CDR3aa: CASSPVQGPYQPQHF

d_gene: -
j_gene: TRBJ2-1
v_gene: TRBV30
abundance: -
CDR3nt: TGTGCCTGGAGTGGACTAGTGAGGTCCTACAATGAGCAGTTCTTC
CDR3aa: CAWSGLVRSYNEQFF

d_gene: -
j_gene: TRBJ1-5
v_gene: TRBV19
abundance: -
CDR3nt: TGTGCCAGTAGTATCGGAGGAACGAACAATCAGCCCCAGCATTTT
CDR3aa: CASSIGGTNNQPQHF

d_gene: TRBD1
j_gene: TRBJ1-2
v_gene: TRBV6-5
abundance: -
CDR3nt: TGTGCCAGCAGTTCCATCCGGGACAGGGCTTTCTATGGCTACACCTTC
CDR3aa: CASSSIRDRAFYGYTF

d_gene: -
j_gene: TRBJ1-2
v_gene: TRBV19
abundance: -
CDR3nt: TGTGCCAGTATGTCCTCGGGGGCTAACTATGGCTACACCTTC
CDR3aa: CASMSSGANYGYTF

d_gene: -
j_gene: TRBJ2-7
v_gene: TRBV4-3
abundance: few
CDR3nt: TGCGCCAGCAGCCACCGTGGAGGGCAGTCCTACGAGCAGTACTTC
CDR3aa: CASSHRGGQSYEQYF

d_gene: TRBD2
j_gene: TRBJ2-1
v_gene: TRBV2
abundance: many
CDR3nt: TGTGCCAGCACTAGCGGGATCTCCAATGAGCAGTTCTTC
CDR3aa: CASTSGISNEQFF

d_gene: -
j_gene: TRBJ2-7
v_gene: TRBV12-3/TRBV12-4
abundance: many
CDR3nt: TGTGCCAGCAGTTTGTACAGCAAGAGCTCCTACGAGCAGTACTTC
CDR3aa: CASSLYSKSSYEQYF

d_gene: -
j_gene: TRBJ1-1
v_gene: TRBV29-1
abundance: few
CDR3nt: TGCAGCGTTGAAGGTGCCGACAGATTGAACACTGAAGCTTTCTTT
CDR3aa: CSVEGADRLNTEAFF

d_gene: TRBD1
j_gene: TRBJ2-6
v_gene: TRBV29-1
abundance: -
CDR3nt: TGCAGCGTTGGTCCCGGGACAGGGACTGGGGCCAACGTCCTGACTTTC
CDR3aa: CSVGPGTGTGANVLTF

d_gene: -
j_gene: TRBJ1-2
v_gene: TRBV12-3/TRBV12-4
abundance: few
CDR3nt: TGTGCCAGCAGCCCGCAGGAAAGGGGCTACACCTTC
CDR3aa: CASSPQERGYTF

d_gene: TRBD1
j_gene: TRBJ2-7
v_gene: TRBV11-2
abundance: -
CDR3nt: TGTGCCAGCAGCTCCGGACAGGGGAAAGGAAGCGGCTCCTACGAGCAGTACTTC
CDR3aa: CASSSGQGKGSGSYEQYF

d_gene: -
j_gene: TRBJ2-1
v_gene: TRBV9
abundance: many
CDR3nt: TGTGCCAGCAGTCGTAGGAATGAGCAGTTCTTC
CDR3aa: CASSRRNEQFF

d_gene: -
j_gene: TRBJ2-4
v_gene: TRBV7-2
abundance: -
CDR3nt: TGTGCCAGCAGCTTAGCCTCAGGGGTCCGGGACATTCAGTACTTC
CDR3aa: CASSLASGVRDIQYF

d_gene: TRBD2
j_gene: TRBJ2-3
v_gene: TRBV29-1
abundance: many
CDR3nt: TGCAGCGTTGTCGGGGGGGCTCGCTCCACAGATACGCAGTATTTT
CDR3aa: CSVVGGARSTDTQYF

d_gene: -
j_gene: TRBJ2-1
v_gene: TRBV4-3
abundance: -
CDR3nt: TGCGCCAGCAGCCAAGATGCCCCCAATGAGCAGTTCTTC
CDR3aa: CASSQDAPNEQFF

d_gene: TRBD1
j_gene: TRBJ2-5
v_gene: TRBV12-3/TRBV12-4
abundance: -
CDR3nt: TGTGCCAGCAGCCTAGACAGGGGAGTTGGAGAGACCCAGTACTTC
CDR3aa: CASSLDRGVGETQYF

d_gene: TRBD2
j_gene: TRBJ2-3
v_gene: TRBV5-1
abundance: -
CDR3nt: TGCGCCAGCAGCTTCCGAGGGACTAGCGGGGCCCCTGTGGATACGCAGTATTTT
CDR3aa: CASSFRGTSGAPVDTQYF

d_gene: -
j_gene: TRBJ2-3
v_gene: TRBV30
abundance: few
CDR3nt: TGTGCTTGGGGGGGGGGCGAGCGAGATACGCAGTATTTT
CDR3aa: CAWGGGERDTQYF

d_gene: TRBD2
j_gene: TRBJ2-1
v_gene: TRBV3-1
abundance: -
CDR3nt: TGTGCCAGCGGGGGACTAGCGAGGAATGAGCAGTTCTTC
CDR3aa: CASGGLARNEQFF

d_gene: TRBD1
j_gene: TRBJ1-4
v_gene: TRBV10-3
abundance: -
CDR3nt: TGTGCCATCAGTGAAAGTACAGGGGGTAATGAAAAACTGTTTTTT
CDR3aa: CAISESTGGNEKLFF

d_gene: TRBD2
j_gene: TRBJ2-1
v_gene: TRBV6-1
abundance: many
CDR3nt: TGTGCCAGCAGTCGGAATAGCGGGCTGACTAAATACAATGAGCAGTTCTTC
CDR3aa: CASSRNSGLTKYNEQFF

d_gene: TRBD2
j_gene: TRBJ2-5
v_gene: TRBV24-1
abundance: few
CDR3nt: TGTGCCACCAGTGATCCGACTAGCGGGAGAGTAGGAGAGACCCAGTACTTC
CDR3aa: CATSDPTSGRVGETQYF

d_gene: -
j_gene: TRBJ2-7
v_gene: TRBV5-1
abundance: -
CDR3nt: TGCGCCAGCAGCTTAAACCACTACGAGCAGTACTTC
CDR3aa: CASSLNHYEQYF

d_gene: -
j_gene: TRBJ1-1
v_gene: TRBV12-3/TRBV12-4
abundance: many
CDR3nt: TGTGCCAGCAGTAAGACAGCCCTACCAGAAGCTTTCTTT
CDR3aa: CASSKTALPEAFF

d_gene: -
j_gene: TRBJ2-7
v_gene: TRBV7-9
abundance: few
CDR3nt: TGTGCCAGCAGTCAGGGCGACTACGAGCAGTACTTC
CDR3aa: CASSQGDYEQYF